These 13 T cell receptor beta chains share one sample of origin, sequenced in a study of cytomegalovirus exposure and HLA in healthy donors. The study ran its PCR with 60 Vbeta and 13 Jbeta primers. The data were produced by immunoSEQ multiplex PCR, yet TCRdb's version contains in-frame clones alone and is incomplete. Its table records roughly 51,000 clones. The sequencing sample was made of PBMCs. These receptors all stem from a middle-aged woman in good health and CMV-seronegative.

The chain uses TRBV29-1 and TRBJ2-3; D is perhaps TRBD2 (5 bases). The CDR3 is 12 residues long. Germline assignment: CDR1 SQVTM and CDR2 ANQGSEA. V was trimmed by 3 bases and J by 3 bases, leaving 7 bases between them. CDR3 amino acids: CSVDPGTDTQYF. CDR3 coding DNA: TGCAGCGTTGATCCGGGGACAGATACGCAGTATTTT.

Comment on this clone: The sample holds other DNA sequences that translate to the same CDR3. This chain joins TRBV27 and TRBJ1-6, with D possibly being TRBD1 (6 bases). Trimming left V 5 bases short and J 7 bases short, with 9 bases between. This CDR3 is built from 13 residues. Germline V CDR1 and CDR2: MNHEY, SMNVEV (reference sequence). CDR3 bases: TGTGCCAGCAGTCTCCAGGGGAATTCACCCCTCCACTTT. Encoded protein: CASSLQGNSPLHF.

This clone shows up as medium-sized by frequency. CDR3 DNA: TGCGCCAGCAGCCAATGGGGGGGATACAATGAGCAGTTCTTC. Protein product: CASSQWGGYNEQFF. This sequence joins TRBV4-3 and TRBJ2-1, with 7 positions matching TRBD2. CDR1 is LGHNA, CDR2 YSLEER, per germline. V gave up 2 bases and J gave up 4 bases; unmatched junction bases: 2. The CDR3 has 14 residues.

The chain employs TRBV10-1 and TRBJ1-5, with 9 bases that match TRBD1. The CDR3 extends over 13 amino acids. Germline assignment: CDR1 WNHNN and CDR2 SYGVQD (reference sequence). J gave up 1 base and V 8 bases, and 0 bases lay outside the gene matches. The CDR3 spells CASDRGSNQPQHF. The CDR3 DNA follows: TGCGCCAGCGACAGGGGGAGCAATCAGCCCCAGCATTTT.

The CDR3 protein is CASSAPGGYYGYTF. CDR3 nucleotide sequence: TGTGCCAGCTCAGCCCCTGGGGGGTACTATGGCTACACCTTC. The genes are TRBV18 and TRBJ1-2, with D possibly TRBD1 on 5 matching bases. Trimming took off 5 bases at V and 3 bases at J, with 13 bases between the two ends. Per the germline V gene, CDR1 is KGHSH and CDR2 is LQKENI. CDR3 size: 14 residues.

This sequence joins TRBV15 and TRBJ1-1, with 10 bases lining up with TRBD1. In germline, CDR1 is LNHNV, CDR2 YYDKDF (reference sequence). Trimming at V came to 3 bases and at J to 0 bases, leaving 4 bases not matched to a gene. The CDR3 covers 16 residues. CDR3 DNA: TGTGCCACCAGCAGGGGGGGACAGGGGATGAACACTGAAGCTTTCTTT. This encodes CATSRGGQGMNTEAFF.

The rearrangement joins TRBV19 to TRBJ2-7; D is possibly TRBD2 (6 bases). Germline values: CDR1 LNHDA, CDR2 SQIVND (reference sequence). Trimming removed 3 bases at V and 5 bases at J, with 14 bases between. The CDR3 is made up of 14 amino acids. The CDR3 sequence: CASSISGQGNEQYF. The DNA of the CDR3 is TGTGCCAGTAGTATCAGCGGGCAGGGCAACGAGCAGTACTTC.

V is TRBV27 and J is TRBJ2-1; 11 nucleotides match TRBD2. V shed 7 bases, J shed 7 bases, and the junction held 12 bases outside the gene matches. This CDR3 comprises 16 residues. CDR1 and CDR2 (germline): MNHEY, SMNVEV (reference sequence). This CDR3 is CASTMAGTSGRNEQFF. CDR3 sequence (DNA): TGTGCCAGCACCATGGCCGGGACTAGCGGTAGAAATGAGCAGTTCTTC.

The chain recombines TRBV25-1 with TRBJ2-5; 8 bases fit TRBD2. Trimming at V came to 4 bases and at J to 1 base, leaving 5 bases not matched to a gene. CDR1 MGHDK and CDR2 SYGVNS come from the germline V gene. This CDR3 comprises 15 residues. The CDR3 loop reads CASSGGLGPQETQYF. The CDR3 coding sequence is TGTGCCAGCAGTGGGGGACTAGGCCCCCAAGAGACCCAGTACTTC.

The chain combines TRBV6-6 with TRBJ1-5; D might be TRBD1 (5 bases). V was pared by 7 bases and J by 0 bases, with 7 bases between. The CDR3 has 13 amino acids. Germline values: CDR1 MNHNY, CDR2 SVGAGI (reference sequence). The CDR3 loop reads CASTGHSNQPQHF. In DNA, the CDR3 is TGTGCCAGCACCGGACATAGCAATCAGCCCCAGCATTTT.

The chain carries TRBV2 and TRBJ2-2; possibly TRBD1 for D (5 bases). V was cut by 4 bases and J by 0 bases, with 9 bases left in between. The CDR3 spans 15 residues. Germline values: CDR1 SNHLY, CDR2 FYNNEI. CDR3 in amino acids: CASSAGQANTGELFF. The CDR3 DNA follows: TGTGCCAGCAGTGCAGGGCAAGCGAACACCGGGGAGCTGTTTTTT.

This rearrangement joins TRBV6-6 to TRBJ1-1; perhaps TRBD1 as D (5 bases). The ends were cut back, 5 bases at V and 2 bases at J, with 9 bases in the middle. The CDR3 length is 13 residues. CDR1 MNHNY and CDR2 SVGAGI come from the germline V gene (reference sequence). The chain's CDR3 is CASSRGENTEAFF. The CDR3 DNA reads as TGTGCCAGCAGTCGGGGGGAAAACACTGAAGCTTTCTTT.

The chain links TRBV4-2 to TRBJ2-7; D not resolved. This CDR3 spans 15 amino acids. V was clipped by 4 bases and J by 0 bases, with 13 bases between them. Looked up from germline, CDR1 is LGHNA and CDR2 is YNFKEQ. CDR3 region: CASSLASDSSYEQYF. CDR3 DNA: TGTGCCAGCAGCCTGGCAAGCGACTCCTCCTACGAGCAGTACTTC.